The rows below give T cell receptor beta chains drawn from one sample of a study of blood T cell repertoires in COVID-19. Profiling relied on immunoSEQ multiplex PCR, and the TCRdb table lists in-frame clones only, not all of them. Counted here are about 130,000 clones, around 87% occurring once; the ten biggest clones make up over 3.5%. Material for sequencing was peripheral blood. The source of these receptors is a woman aged 60-75 years with acute or convalescent COVID-19. CDR3s include the opening cysteine and the closing phenylalanine or tryptophan. The D gene is left open where the match is weak.

TRBV5-8 | - | CASSLGNQGARGEKLFF
TRBV4-1 | - | CASSQDDTPNYGYTF
TRBV11-2 | - | CASSPGSDTQYF
TRBV11-2 | - | CASSPDSYEQYF
TRBV4-2 | - | CASSQEVGAVNYGYTF
TRBV3-1/TRBV3-2 | - | CASSQQGQSPLHF
TRBV11-3 | TRBD1 | CASSSGQNYGYTF
TRBV6-1 | TRBD2 | CASSAPLGRTSGGTGELFF
TRBV19 | - | CASRQGGTEAFF
TRBV2 | TRBD1 | CASRGDRGEAFF